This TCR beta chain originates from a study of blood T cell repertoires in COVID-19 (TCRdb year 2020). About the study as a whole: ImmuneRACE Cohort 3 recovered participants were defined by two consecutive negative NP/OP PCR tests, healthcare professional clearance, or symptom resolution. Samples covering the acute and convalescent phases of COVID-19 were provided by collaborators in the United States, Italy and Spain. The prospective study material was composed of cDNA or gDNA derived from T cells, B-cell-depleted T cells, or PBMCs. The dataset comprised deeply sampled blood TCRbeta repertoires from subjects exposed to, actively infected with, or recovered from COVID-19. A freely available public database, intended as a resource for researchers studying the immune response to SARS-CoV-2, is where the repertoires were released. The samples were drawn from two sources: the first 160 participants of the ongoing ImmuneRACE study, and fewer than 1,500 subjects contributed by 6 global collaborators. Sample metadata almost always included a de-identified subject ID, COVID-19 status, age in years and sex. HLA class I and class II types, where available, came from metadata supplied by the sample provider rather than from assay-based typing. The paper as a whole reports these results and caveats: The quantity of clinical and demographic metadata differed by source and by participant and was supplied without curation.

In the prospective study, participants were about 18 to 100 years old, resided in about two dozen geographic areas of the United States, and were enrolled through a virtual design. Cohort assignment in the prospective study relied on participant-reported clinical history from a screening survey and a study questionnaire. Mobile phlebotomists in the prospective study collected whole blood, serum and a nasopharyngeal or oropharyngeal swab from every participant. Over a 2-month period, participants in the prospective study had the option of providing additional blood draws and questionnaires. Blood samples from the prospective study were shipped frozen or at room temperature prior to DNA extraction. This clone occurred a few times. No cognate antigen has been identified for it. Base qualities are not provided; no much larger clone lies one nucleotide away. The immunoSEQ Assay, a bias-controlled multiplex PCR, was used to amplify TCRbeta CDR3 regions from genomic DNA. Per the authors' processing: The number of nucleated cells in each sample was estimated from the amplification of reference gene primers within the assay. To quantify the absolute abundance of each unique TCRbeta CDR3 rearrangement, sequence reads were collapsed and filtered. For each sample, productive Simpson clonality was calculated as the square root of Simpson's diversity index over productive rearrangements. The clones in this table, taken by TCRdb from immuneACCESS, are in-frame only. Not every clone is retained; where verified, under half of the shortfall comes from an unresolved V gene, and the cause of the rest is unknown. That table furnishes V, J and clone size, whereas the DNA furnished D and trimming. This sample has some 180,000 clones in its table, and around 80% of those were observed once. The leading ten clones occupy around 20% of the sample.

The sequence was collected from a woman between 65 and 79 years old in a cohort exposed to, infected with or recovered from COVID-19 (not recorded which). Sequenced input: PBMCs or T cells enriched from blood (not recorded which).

The DNA sequence is as follows: TGTGCCAGTAGTATGGGAGGGGACAATCAGCCCCAGCATTTT. The encoded protein is CASSMGGDNQPQHF. The rearranged chain carries TRBV19 and TRBJ1-5; the best D guess is TRBD1, with 5 bases matching. V loses 3 bases of germline sequence and J loses 3 bases, and the interval between the two ends is 9 bases. Taken from cysteine to phenylalanine, the CDR3 has 14 residues. The only DNA kept is the CDR3, 42 bases in frame from the first base. CDR1 LNHDA and CDR2 SQIVND are derived from the germline V gene (reference sequence).